The source of this TCR beta chain is a study of CD8 T cells in Susac syndrome. Study overall: Active disease was present in roughly 6 of the sequenced Susac syndrome patients, and remission in roughly 8.

Under recently defined diagnostic criteria, the patients with Susac syndrome qualified as having definite or probable disease. An input of about 0.45 to 1 ug of RNA was subjected to reverse transcription using random hexamers. Amplification of TCR beta CDR3 used immunoSEQ multiplex PCR across 54 Vbeta and 13 Jbeta. TCRdb reprocessed the immunoSEQ multiplex PCR reads via MiXCR and lists one record per CDR3 protein. Among approximately 77,000 distinct CDR3 sequences, approximately 94% were seen once, and the ten largest hold around 0.57%. General study points: Clonal expansion was absent from the CD4+ T cell repertoires in Susac syndrome.

As for this clonotype: Antigen unknown.

The ends lost 4 bases at V and 0 bases at J; junction bases unmatched: 2. The CDR3 runs to 15 residues. Germline CDR1 KGHSH, CDR2 LQKENI. Input material: CD4+ T cells from PBMCs. The receptor comes from a human donor with Susac syndrome. This chain joins TRBV18 and TRBJ1-4; 7 nucleotides align to TRBD1. Written as DNA, the CDR3 is TGTGCCAGCTCACGACAGGGTACAACTAATGAAAAACTGTTTTTT. This codes for CASSRQGTTNEKLFF. The entire variable domain, with the rest obtained from reference TRBV18 and TRBJ1-4, is as follows: NAGVMQNPRHLVRRRGQEARLRCSPMKGHSHVYWYRQLPEEGLKFMVYLQKENIIDESGMPKERFSAEFPKEGPSILRIQQVVRGDSAAYFCASSRQGTTNEKLFFGSGTQLSVL.